This T cell receptor (beta chain) comes out of a study of blood T cell repertoires in COVID-19. Study at large: Acute and convalescent COVID-19 samples came from the United States, Italy and Spain. From T cells, B-cell-depleted T cells, or PBMCs came the material, which was cDNA or gDNA.

The V segment lost 2 bases and the J segment 7 bases; nucleotides outside the gene matches: 6. The CDR3 is 16 amino acids. Germline CDR1 SEHNR, CDR2 FQNEAQ (reference sequence). Libraries were prepared by immunoSEQ multiplex PCR; TCRdb keeps only in-frame clonotypes and omits some of them. Altogether 250,000 to 350,000 clones are present, 70% to 85% being singletons, with the ten largest covering roughly 1.5%. The sequenced sample consisted of peripheral blood. The V and J genes are TRBV7-9 and TRBJ1-6; 9 bases agree with TRBD1. The TCR sequence derives from a human donor with COVID-19, enrolled during active disease. The donor label of this sample is uncertain. CDR3: CASSLSGQGKNSPLHF. The CDR3 coding sequence is TGTGCCAGCAGCTTATCTGGACAGGGGAAAAATTCACCCCTCCACTTT.